What follows is one T cell receptor beta chain and its context. Its antigen is still unknown. The sort gate was single viable CD3+CD4+CD8-CD45RO+ cells for memory CD4+ T cells. This sample is drawn from a study of memory CD4+ T cells and cytomegalovirus serostatus. Study in general: Healthy Belgian adult donors included several CMV-positive and 24 CMV-negative people.

Sequenced by immunoSEQ multiplex PCR; TCRdb stores in-frame clones only, minus some. This sample has roughly 50,000 clones, with approximately 81% found just once. Germline assignment: CDR1 SQVTM and CDR2 ANQGSEA. The CDR3 sequence is 12 residues long. Broader study findings: Each of some 67 CMV-associated TCRbeta sequences occurred in one to five individuals.

The sample was memory CD4+ T cells from blood. The V gene is TRBV29-1, the J gene TRBJ1-3; no definite D call. The TCR originated in an adult in good health and CMV-seronegative. Some clones in this sample may be carry-over from other donors' samples. CDR3 loop: CSVSGTGNTIYF. The CDR3 DNA sequence: TGCAGTGTAAGCGGGACTGGAAACACCATATATTTT.